Listed here are 32 T cell receptor beta chains from one sample, sequenced in a study of shared clonotypes between healthy human individuals. Measured with immunoSEQ multiplex PCR; TCRdb has only the in-frame clones, and not every one. The table has 1 million to 1.2 million clones, about 72% seen once. Sequenced: memory CD4+ T cells from PBMCs. Subset here: CD45RA-negative fraction. The receptor set was obtained from a man between 18 and 35 years old in good health. Some clones in this sample may be carry-over from other donors' samples.

The rearrangement uses TRBV7-9 and TRBJ1-1; D unresolved. Trimming shortened V by 5 bases and J by 6 bases, and 10 bases separated the two germline ends. This CDR3 has 12 residues. CDR1 is SEHNR and CDR2 is FQNEAQ in the germline V gene (reference sequence). The CDR3 here is CASSLTEAEAFF. The CDR3 nucleotides are TGTGCCAGCAGCCTTACAGAGGCTGAAGCTTTCTTT. The complete variable domain, with remaining parts taken from reference TRBV7-9 and TRBJ1-1, reads DTGVSQNPRHKITKRGQNVTFRCDPISEHNRLYWYRQTLGQGPEFLTYFQNEAQLEKSRLLSDRFSAERPKGSFSTLEIQRTEQGDSAMYLCASSLTEAEAFFGQGTRLTVV.

This chain links TRBV19 with TRBJ2-6, with D possibly being TRBD1 or TRBD2 (5 bases each). The CDR3 contains 15 residues. Deletions cut 7 bases from V and 3 bases from J, with 13 bases between. Germline CDR1 and CDR2: LNHDA and SQIVND (reference sequence). The CDR3 bases are TGTGCCAGTACCCCACGGGGCTTTGGGGCCAACGTCCTGACTTTC. As protein: CASTPRGFGANVLTF. Drawing the rest from reference TRBV19 and TRBJ2-6, the complete variable domain is DGGITQSPKYLFRKEGQNVTLSCEQNLNHDAMYWYRQDPGQGLRLIYYSQIVNDFQKGDIAEGYSVSREKKESFPLTVTSAQKNPTAFYLCASTPRGFGANVLTFGAGSRLTVL.

To note about this clone: This same CDR3 is encoded by further DNA sequences in the sample. The chain couples TRBV18 to TRBJ1-3; tentative D call: TRBD1 (5 bases). This CDR3 region has 16 residues. V shed 0 bases and J shed 0 bases, with 9 bases lying between them. The V gene's germline CDR1 is KGHSH and CDR2 LQKENI. The CDR3 here is CASSPPGVPSGNTIYF. The CDR3 DNA is TGTGCCAGCTCACCACCAGGGGTACCCTCTGGAAACACCATATATTTT.

A remark on this clone: At the DNA level, this CDR3 is encoded by other sequences in the same sample as well. The genes are TRBV2 and TRBJ2-5; D gene unclear. The CDR3 length is 13 residues. Per germline, CDR1 SNHLY and CDR2 FYNNEI. V lost 8 bases and J lost 1, with 11 bases in between. The CDR3 is CASSEALQETQYF. The CDR3 DNA sequence: TGTGCCAGCTCTGAGGCTCTCCAAGAGACCCAGTACTTC.

This chain links TRBV5-1 with TRBJ2-1; tentatively, D is TRBD1 (5 bases). Germline V gives CDR1 SGHRS, CDR2 YFSETQ. Trimming pared 1 base from V and 8 bases from J, leaving 13 bases between. The CDR3 runs to 14 residues. The CDR3 region is CASSLPAGIDEQFF. CDR3 DNA: TGCGCCAGCAGCTTGCCTGCAGGGATCGATGAGCAGTTCTTC.

V gene TRBV2 combines with J gene TRBJ2-2; D may be TRBD2 (6 bases). Deletions cut 6 bases from V and 6 bases from J, with 17 bases between. The CDR3 extends over 15 amino acids. CDR1 and CDR2 from the germline V gene are SNHLY and FYNNEI. The CDR3 coding sequence is TGTGCCAGCAGCCAACTTGGACTAAGCTCCGGGGAGCTGTTTTTT. Translating gives CASSQLGLSSGELFF. Using reference TRBV2 and TRBJ2-2 for the parts outside the CDR3, the full variable domain is EPEVTQTPSHQVTQMGQEVILRCVPISNHLYFYWYRQILGQKVEFLVSFYNNEISEKSEIFDDQFSVERPDGSNFTLKIRSTKLEDSAMYFCASSQLGLSSGELFFGEGSRLTVL.

V is TRBV15 and J is TRBJ1-2; TRBD1 is a possible D gene (6 bases). V dropped 0 bases and J dropped 5 bases, with 10 bases sitting between them. Germline CDR1 reads LNHNV; CDR2 reads YYDKDF (reference sequence). This CDR3 is 14 amino acids long. The CDR3: CATSREQGWYGYTF. The CDR3 DNA is TGTGCCACCAGCAGAGAACAGGGTTGGTATGGCTACACCTTC. The full variable domain, completed using reference TRBV15 and TRBJ1-2, is DAMVIQNPRYQVTQFGKPVTLSCSQTLNHNVMYWYQQKSSQAPKLLFHYYDKDFNNEADTPDNFQSRRPNTSFCFLDIRSPGLGDTAMYLCATSREQGWYGYTFGSGTRLTVV.

CDR3 sequence reads: CASSPPRDREQYF. CDR3 nucleotides: TGCGCCAGCAGCCCTCCGAGGGACCGCGAGCAGTACTTC. V and J are TRBV5-1 and TRBJ2-7; D is possibly TRBD1 or TRBD2 (5 bases each). The V end lost 4 bases, the J end lost 6 bases, and 14 bases lay between the germline ends. Germline CDR1 is SGHRS and CDR2 is YFSETQ. The CDR3 runs to 13 residues.

This clone has just a few counts. V usage is TRBV7-9 and J usage is TRBJ1-2; no definite D call. The V end was cut by 1 base, the J end by 4 bases, with 4 bases between. The CDR3 sequence is 12 residues long. Germline-derived CDR1 and CDR2 are SEHNR and FQNEAQ (reference sequence). CDR3: CASSLDGYGYTF. The CDR3 coding sequence is TGTGCCAGCAGCTTAGACGGCTATGGCTACACCTTC. The whole variable domain, filled in from reference TRBV7-9 and TRBJ1-2, reads DTGVSQNPRHKITKRGQNVTFRCDPISEHNRLYWYRQTLGQGPEFLTYFQNEAQLEKSRLLSDRFSAERPKGSFSTLEIQRTEQGDSAMYLCASSLDGYGYTFGSGTRLTVV.

The chain has TRBV6-4 and TRBJ2-3; D call uncertain. V lost 6 bases and J lost 10, with 14 bases in between. CDR1 is MRHNA, CDR2 SNTAGT, per germline. This CDR3 region has 12 residues. This CDR3 reads CASRNGMGPQYF. The CDR3 DNA sequence: TGTGCCAGCAGAAACGGTATGGGCCCGCAGTATTTT.

The rearrangement links TRBV18 to TRBJ1-1, with TRBD1 identical over 7 bases. Looked up from germline, CDR1 is KGHSH and CDR2 is LQKENI. The CDR3 runs to 16 residues. Trimming took 1 base from V and 4 from J; bases not matched to a gene: 9. CDR3 sequence reads: CASSPQIGGEGTEAFF. In DNA form, the CDR3 reads TGTGCCAGCTCACCACAAATAGGGGGCGAGGGCACTGAAGCTTTCTTT.

This clone was observed a few times. For the CDR3, the DNA is TGTGCCAGCGGGTGGACGGGGTATAATCAGCCCCAGCATTTT. Protein sequence: CASGWTGYNQPQHF. The V and J genes are TRBV28 and TRBJ1-5; no reliable D call. The CDR3 covers 14 residues. CDR1 and CDR2 (germline): MDHEN, SYDVKM. Trimming took off 8 bases at V and 4 bases at J, with 15 bases between the two ends.

The J gene is TRBJ2-2, the V gene TRBV9; 8 nucleotides line up with TRBD2. Trimming took 4 bases from V and 6 from J; bases not matched to a gene: 2. Germline lookup yields CDR1 SGDLS and CDR2 YYNGEE. The CDR3 covers 13 residues. As DNA, the CDR3 is TGTGCCAGCAGCCGGGGACTAGCCGGGGAGCTGTTTTTT. Translation: CASSRGLAGELFF.

V and J are TRBV19 and TRBJ2-6, with 7 bases matching TRBD1. CDR1 and CDR2 from the germline V gene are LNHDA and SQIVND (reference sequence). The V segment lost 4 bases and the J segment 0 bases; nucleotides outside the gene matches: 6. This CDR3 region has 17 residues. The CDR3 DNA sequence: TGTGCCAGTAGTACCCGACAGGGAACCTCTGGGGCCAACGTCCTGACTTTC. Protein: CASSTRQGTSGANVLTF.

Remarks on this clone: This clone may be a read error of a much larger clone one base away. Other DNA sequences within the sample encode an identical CDR3. This chain links TRBV2 with TRBJ2-1; D not resolved. The CDR3 consists of 11 residues. The V gene's germline CDR1 is SNHLY and CDR2 FYNNEI. V lost 6 bases and J lost 4, with 4 bases in between. The DNA for the CDR3 is TGTGCCAGCAGCCCATACAATGAGCAGTTCTTC. It encodes CASSPYNEQFF. Using reference TRBV2 and TRBJ2-1 for the parts outside the CDR3, the full variable domain is EPEVTQTPSHQVTQMGQEVILRCVPISNHLYFYWYRQILGQKVEFLVSFYNNEISEKSEIFDDQFSVERPDGSNFTLKIRSTKLEDSAMYFCASSPYNEQFFGPGTRLTVL.

The chain couples TRBV5-1 to TRBJ2-2, with D possibly TRBD2 on 5 matching bases. Germline V CDR1 and CDR2: SGHRS, YFSETQ. V was trimmed by 0 bases and J by 6 bases, leaving 9 bases between them. The CDR3 has 14 amino acids. CDR3 nucleotides: TGCGCCAGCAGCTTGGGAGGGTGGTCCGGGGAGCTGTTTTTT. This encodes CASSLGGWSGELFF.

The chain links TRBV18 to TRBJ2-6; D gene ambiguous. The CDR3 spans 16 residues. Germline-derived CDR1 and CDR2 are KGHSH and LQKENI. Trimming shortened V by 1 base and J by 0 bases, and 7 bases separated the two germline ends. The CDR3 DNA is TGTGCCAGCTCACCACTGGTCGCCTCTGGGGCCAACGTCCTGACTTTC. It specifies CASSPLVASGANVLTF. Filled out from reference TRBV18 and TRBJ2-6, the complete variable domain reads NAGVMQNPRHLVRRRGQEARLRCSPMKGHSHVYWYRQLPEEGLKFMVYLQKENIIDESGMPKERFSAEFPKEGPSILRIQQVVRGDSAAYFCASSPLVASGANVLTFGAGSRLTVL.

This clone occurred many times. The chain uses TRBV7-6 and TRBJ1-1, with a tentative D call TRBD1 (6 bases). Germline CDR1 reads SGHVS; CDR2 reads FNYEAQ. The length of the CDR3 is 15 residues. V dropped 4 bases and J dropped 2 bases, with 14 bases sitting between them. The CDR3 bases are TGTGCCAGCAGCTCAGGGGCGGCTGCTAACACTGAAGCTTTCTTT. It yields the protein CASSSGAAANTEAFF.

This clone was seen repeatedly, ten times or more. The CDR3 loop is CASGIMGTGEQYF. CDR3 nucleotide sequence: TGTGCCAGCGGGATAATGGGTACGGGCGAGCAGTACTTC. The chain links TRBV2 to TRBJ2-7; no clear D gene. The CDR3 has 13 residues. Trimming left V 8 bases short and J 6 bases short, with 17 bases between. CDR1 SNHLY and CDR2 FYNNEI come from the germline V gene.

The sample holds one count of this clone. The chain carries TRBV28 and TRBJ1-1, with unresolved D. CDR3 length equals 16 residues. The germline V and J ends were trimmed by 3 bases and 6 bases, with 20 bases remaining between them. Germline V gene sequence: CDR1 MDHEN, CDR2 SYDVKM. The CDR3 here is CASSFAGRFGLAEAFF. CDR3 bases: TGTGCCAGCAGTTTCGCCGGCAGGTTTGGGCTGGCTGAAGCTTTCTTT.

The J gene is TRBJ1-1, the V gene TRBV2; TRBD1 is a possible D gene (5 bases). Trimming took 2 bases from V and 4 from J, leaving 14 bases between them. The length of the CDR3 is 15 residues. CDR1 and CDR2 from the germline V gene are SNHLY and FYNNEI. CDR3 loop: CASSENNRGGTEAFF. Written as DNA, the CDR3 is TGTGCCAGCAGTGAAAATAATAGGGGCGGCACTGAAGCTTTCTTT.

The table lists this clone with a few counts. This chain uses TRBV6-1 with TRBJ2-1; D possibly corresponds to TRBD1 (6 bases). This CDR3 is built from 11 residues. Trimming pared 2 bases from V and 11 bases from J, leaving 7 bases between. Germline values: CDR1 MNHNS, CDR2 SASEGT. This CDR3 reads CASSETGKQFF. CDR3 nucleotides: TGTGCCAGCAGTGAAACAGGGAAGCAGTTCTTC.

This CDR3 reads CASSLVPGSNTEAFF. CDR3 bases: TGCGCCAGCAGCTTGGTTCCGGGAAGTAACACTGAAGCTTTCTTT. The J gene is TRBJ1-1, the V gene TRBV5-1; the D is unclear. The CDR3 consists of 15 residues. Germline CDR1 SGHRS, CDR2 YFSETQ. Trimming took 0 bases from V and 2 from J, leaving 11 bases between them.

This sequence joins TRBV5-1 and TRBJ1-3; D may be TRBD1 (5 bases). CDR3 length equals 13 residues. Germline V lookup: CDR1 SGHRS, CDR2 YFSETQ. Trimming took 6 bases from V and 8 from J, leaving 15 bases between them. This CDR3 reads CASKRDGLDTIYF. CDR3 sequence (DNA): TGCGCCAGCAAAAGGGACGGCCTGGACACCATATATTTT.

The chain combines TRBV5-6 with TRBJ1-1; D gene ambiguous. V was pared by 0 bases and J by 4 bases, with 10 bases between. The CDR3 sequence is 14 residues long. Per germline, CDR1 SGHDT and CDR2 YYEEEE. This chain's CDR3 is CASSLGTGSTEAFF. In DNA, the CDR3 is TGTGCCAGCAGCTTGGGTACCGGTTCCACTGAAGCTTTCTTT.

V usage is TRBV4-1 and J usage is TRBJ2-1, with 11 positions matching TRBD2. This CDR3 comprises 20 residues. J gave up 0 bases and V 4 bases, and 14 bases lay outside the gene matches. Germline CDR1 is MGHRA and CDR2 is YSYEKL. The CDR3 coding sequence is TGCGCCAGCAGCCCTGTCGGGAGACTAGCGGGATCAAGCTCCTACAATGAGCAGTTCTTC. Residues: CASSPVGRLAGSSSYNEQFF.

On this clone: This same CDR3 is encoded by further DNA sequences in the sample. This chain links TRBV5-1 with TRBJ2-1; possible D gene TRBD2, 6 bases. V lost 0 bases to trimming and J lost 1 base, with 8 bases between them. Germline loops: CDR1 SGHRS, CDR2 YFSETQ. This CDR3 spans 15 amino acids. The CDR3 protein is CASSLGGDSYNEQFF. DNA for the CDR3: TGCGCCAGCAGCTTGGGCGGGGATTCCTACAATGAGCAGTTCTTC.

This clone was seen a few times. The rearrangement uses TRBV19 and TRBJ2-1; D not resolved. The CDR3 spans 13 residues. Germline V gene sequence: CDR1 LNHDA, CDR2 SQIVND (reference sequence). V was trimmed by 1 base and J by 12 bases, leaving 13 bases between them. The CDR3 nucleotides are TGTGCCAGTAGTATAGTAGGCGGAGACGGGCAGTTCTTC. This encodes CASSIVGGDGQFF.

This clone has just one count. This chain connects TRBV7-6 to TRBJ2-7; perhaps TRBD2 as D (5 bases). Germline CDR1 reads SGHVS; CDR2 reads FNYEAQ. Trimming removed 1 base from V and 6 bases from J, with 13 bases in between. CDR3 length: 14 amino acids. The CDR3 DNA sequence: TGTGCCAGCAGCTTAGAAGTAGCTAGCTCCGAGCAGTACTTC. Protein: CASSLEVASSEQYF.

V is TRBV28 and J is TRBJ1-4, with TRBD1 identical over 11 bases. Germline values: CDR1 MDHEN, CDR2 SYDVKM. J lost 7 bases, V lost 8 bases, and 3 bases had no gene match. The CDR3 is 13 amino acids. CDR3 bases: TGTGCCAGCGGGACAGGGGGGAGTGAAAAACTGTTTTTT. Its protein is CASGTGGSEKLFF.

This chain uses TRBV5-1 with TRBJ2-2; D ambiguous. CDR1 SGHRS and CDR2 YFSETQ come from the germline V gene. Trimming cost V 0 bases and J 6 bases, with 9 bases left between them. The CDR3 covers 14 residues. CDR3 DNA: TGCGCCAGCAGCTTGGTCTCCAGCTCCGGGGAGCTGTTTTTT. Amino acids: CASSLVSSSGELFF.

The rearrangement uses TRBV6-1 and TRBJ2-1; TRBD1 might be the D (6 bases). In germline, CDR1 is MNHNS, CDR2 SASEGT. V dropped 6 bases and J dropped 15 bases, with 12 bases sitting between them. The CDR3 totals 10 residues. The CDR3 DNA sequence: TGTGCCAGCAGCACAGGGATCTGGTTCTTC. Amino acid sequence: CASSTGIWFF.